The T cell receptor beta chain described here comes from a study of control samples from healthy donors and cancer patients. J lost 5 bases, V lost 3 bases, and 1 base had no gene match. CDR3 size: 13 residues. Per the germline V gene, CDR1 is KGHSH and CDR2 is LQKENI. Note on this clone: This same CDR3 is encoded by further DNA sequences in the sample.

Produced via immunoSEQ multiplex PCR; TCRdb's table is partial and in-frame only. In the table there are 95,000 to 150,000 clones, roughly 87% of which are singletons. The TCR was taken from a man between 18 and 35 years old in good health. Sequencing was performed on blood. This sequence joins TRBV18 and TRBJ1-5; 7 bases are shared with TRBD1. The CDR3 region is CASSPGQDQPQHF. The CDR3 DNA reads as TGTGCCAGCTCACCTGGACAGGATCAGCCCCAGCATTTT.